The 18 T cell receptor beta chains given below trace back to one sample, sequenced in a study of cytomegalovirus exposure and HLA in healthy donors. Profiling relied on immunoSEQ multiplex PCR, and the TCRdb table lists in-frame clones only, not all of them. The data contain some 160,000 clones, 70% to 90% of them singletons. Sequenced sample: PBMCs. These receptors were obtained from a man aged 18 to 30 in good health and CMV-seronegative.

A few counts support this clone. The genes are TRBV18 and TRBJ1-3; D may be TRBD1 (6 bases). The CDR3 runs to 14 residues. Germline V gene data show CDR1 as KGHSH and CDR2 as LQKENI. The V gene lost 6 bases and the J gene lost 2 bases, with 11 bases spanning the gap. Here the CDR3 reads CASSQGTTGNTIYF. CDR3 DNA sequence: TGTGCCAGCTCCCAAGGGACAACTGGAAACACCATATATTTT.

This sequence joins TRBV27 and TRBJ1-1, with a weak D call TRBD1 (5 bases). Germline CDR1 and CDR2: MNHEY and SMNVEV (reference sequence). The CDR3 loop spans 14 amino acids. Trimming cost V 4 bases and J 5 bases, with 14 bases left between them. The CDR3 region has the DNA TGTGCCAGCAGTTGGGGACTCCAAGGGACTGAAGCTTTCTTT. Residues: CASSWGLQGTEAFF.

This rearrangement joins TRBV11-2 to TRBJ1-1; D is perhaps TRBD1 (6 bases). Germline-derived CDR1 and CDR2 are SGHAT and FQNNGV. Trimming stripped 1 base from V and 2 bases from J, with 17 bases between. This CDR3 contains 17 residues. The CDR3 reads CASSLGGLSGGNTEAFF. The CDR3 coding sequence is TGTGCCAGCAGCTTAGGTGGTCTATCGGGGGGCAACACTGAAGCTTTCTTT.

V gene TRBV6-5 combines with J gene TRBJ1-2; 7 nucleotides agree with TRBD1. CDR1 and CDR2 from the germline V gene are MNHEY and SVGAGI. CDR3 length: 14 amino acids. J lost 2 bases, V lost 5 bases, and 5 bases had no gene match. The CDR3 bases are TGTGCCAGCAGTGACTGGGGACAGAACTATGGCTACACCTTC. It yields the protein CASSDWGQNYGYTF.

The chain couples TRBV7-9 to TRBJ2-3; TRBD2 aligns across 8 bases. Germline V gene lookup returns CDR1 SEHNR and CDR2 FQNEAQ (reference sequence). The CDR3 runs 16 residues. The V and J ends lost 1 base and 4 bases, in that order; junction bases with no gene match: 7. The CDR3 nucleotides read TGTGCCAGCAGCTTAGGGGACGGGAGGGGTGCAGATACGCAGTATTTT. Protein: CASSLGDGRGADTQYF. Full variable domain (remainder filled in from reference TRBV7-9 and TRBJ2-3): DTGVSQNPRHKITKRGQNVTFRCDPISEHNRLYWYRQTLGQGPEFLTYFQNEAQLEKSRLLSDRFSAERPKGSFSTLEIQRTEQGDSAMYLCASSLGDGRGADTQYFGPGTRLTVL.

The V and J genes are TRBV7-9 and TRBJ2-5; maybe TRBD1 (6 bases). The V end was cut by 1 base, the J end by 2 bases, with 17 bases between. Germline V gene lookup returns CDR1 SEHNR and CDR2 FQNEAQ (reference sequence). CDR3 length: 17 amino acids. DNA of the CDR3: TGTGCCAGCAGCTTAGATCTGGACAGCCATATACAAGAGACCCAGTACTTC. This encodes CASSLDLDSHIQETQYF.

Here the CDR3 reads CASSRGQQETQYF. Here the CDR3 DNA reads TGCGCCAGCAGCCGCGGACAGCAAGAGACCCAGTACTTC. This chain links TRBV5-1 with TRBJ2-5, with TRBD1 as a possible D gene (6 bases). The CDR3 covers 13 residues. Germline V gives CDR1 SGHRS, CDR2 YFSETQ. The V and J ends lost 4 bases and 2 bases respectively, with 9 bases between them.

The count of this clone is one. The chain has TRBV2 and TRBJ1-1, with TRBD1 as a possible D gene (5 bases). Trimming removed 7 bases at V and 3 bases at J, with 15 bases between. The CDR3 is 14 residues long. CDR1 and CDR2 from the germline V gene are SNHLY and FYNNEI. CDR3 coding DNA: TGTGCCAGCATCCCGGCAGGGTGGGACACTGAAGCTTTCTTT. This gives the protein CASIPAGWDTEAFF.

The rearrangement links TRBV5-1 to TRBJ2-7, with D maybe TRBD1 (5 bases). The CDR3 is 16 residues long. Germline loops: CDR1 SGHRS, CDR2 YFSETQ. V was pared by 0 bases and J by 3 bases, with 16 bases between. The CDR3 region is CASSLVQGPMDYEQYF. CDR3 bases: TGCGCCAGCAGCTTGGTTCAGGGCCCTATGGACTACGAGCAGTACTTC.

V is TRBV5-4 and J is TRBJ1-1; a weak D match, TRBD1 (6 bases). The CDR3 extends over 14 amino acids. With 1 base removed from V and 5 bases from J, the gap between germline ends came to 12 bases. The V gene's germline CDR1 is SGHNT and CDR2 YYREEE (reference sequence). This CDR3 is CASSLFGRGTEAFF. As DNA, the CDR3 is TGTGCCAGCAGCTTGTTTGGCAGGGGAACTGAAGCTTTCTTT.

This clone was observed a few times. V gene TRBV28 combines with J gene TRBJ2-7; D perhaps matches TRBD2 (6 bases). V was cut by 6 bases and J by 2 bases, with 11 bases left in between. The CDR3 covers 13 residues. Per germline, CDR1 MDHEN and CDR2 SYDVKM. The CDR3 coding sequence is TGTGCCAGCAGCCCGGGACTGCCCTACGAGCAGTACGTC. This codes for CASSPGLPYEQYV.

V is TRBV28 and J is TRBJ1-5; the D is unclear. V was cut by 7 bases and J by 4 bases, with 8 bases left in between. Germline V gives CDR1 MDHEN, CDR2 SYDVKM. The length of the CDR3 is 12 residues. For the CDR3, the DNA is TGTGCCAGCATCGGCGGTAATCAGCCCCAGCATTTT. It translates to CASIGGNQPQHF.

The chain joins TRBV4-1 to TRBJ2-1; a possible D gene is TRBD2 (6 bases). CDR3 length equals 16 residues. V lost 3 bases to trimming and J lost 6 bases, with 18 bases between them. The germline CDR1 and CDR2 sequences are MGHRA and YSYEKL. CDR3 amino acids: CASSQGGSPHANEQFF. The CDR3 region has the DNA TGCGCCAGCAGCCAGGGAGGTTCCCCCCACGCCAATGAGCAGTTCTTC.

This clone occurred a few times. J is TRBJ1-1 and V is TRBV28; 9 positions agree with TRBD1. Losses at the gene ends were 3 bases for V and 6 bases for J; bases not matched to a gene: 2. CDR1 is MDHEN, CDR2 SYDVKM, per germline. This CDR3 is 13 amino acids long. CDR3 loop: CASSFRQGAEAFF. Here the CDR3 DNA reads TGTGCCAGCAGTTTTCGACAGGGGGCTGAAGCTTTCTTT.

This clone appeared a few times. The gene calls are TRBV19 and TRBJ1-2; 8 nucleotides line up with TRBD1. Germline CDR1 LNHDA, CDR2 SQIVND (reference sequence). The V gene end was trimmed by 6 bases and the J gene end by 2 bases; junction bases not matched to a gene: 2. This CDR3 has 13 residues. The CDR3 DNA sequence: TGTGCCAGTAGCCGGGACAGGAACTATGGCTACACCTTC. It specifies CASSRDRNYGYTF. The complete variable domain, with remaining parts taken from reference TRBV19 and TRBJ1-2, reads DGGITQSPKYLFRKEGQNVTLSCEQNLNHDAMYWYRQDPGQGLRLIYYSQIVNDFQKGDIAEGYSVSREKKESFPLTVTSAQKNPTAFYLCASSRDRNYGYTFGSGTRLTVV.

The J gene is TRBJ2-7, the V gene TRBV29-1, with D maybe TRBD2 (6 bases). Germline V gene data show CDR1 as SQVTM and CDR2 as ANQGSEA. V was pared by 4 bases and J by 6 bases, with 16 bases between. There are 13 residues in the CDR3. The CDR3 protein is CSVAGDGGGEQYF. As DNA, the CDR3 is TGCAGCGTTGCGGGAGATGGTGGGGGCGAGCAGTACTTC.

V gene TRBV18 combines with J gene TRBJ1-1, with TRBD1 matching over 12 bases. The CDR3 runs to 15 residues. Germline CDR1 KGHSH, CDR2 LQKENI. J was trimmed by 4 bases and V by 6 bases; bases with no gene match: 6. CDR3 coding DNA: TGTGCCAGCTCCCCGGGACAGGGGGCGACCACTGAAGCTTTCTTT. It codes for CASSPGQGATTEAFF.

Turning to this clone: Other DNA sequences within the sample encode an identical CDR3. This chain uses TRBV29-1 with TRBJ2-1; no firm D call. Per the germline V gene, CDR1 is SQVTM and CDR2 is ANQGSEA. The length of the CDR3 is 12 residues. The germline V and J ends were trimmed by 2 bases and 5 bases, with 7 bases remaining between them. The CDR3 loop is CSVEFRDNEQFF. CDR3 coding DNA: TGCAGCGTTGAATTTAGAGACAATGAGCAGTTCTTC.